A selection of T cell receptor beta chains follows, all from one sample in a study of shared clonotypes between healthy human individuals. Sequencing used immunoSEQ multiplex PCR; TCRdb keeps in-frame clones, though not all of them. Seen here are about 2,500,000 clones, roughly nine tenths observed once, and the top ten hold roughly 0.14%. Sequencing used naive CD4+ T cells sorted from blood. Source of these receptors: a man between 18 and 35 years old in good health. CDR3s leave out the opening cysteine and the closing phenylalanine or tryptophan. A D gene is named only where the DNA matches it firmly. Clone size, where shown, is once, few, many, or a class for clones that have expanded.

clone_size	v_call	d_call	j_call	cdr3_aa
once	TRBV5-1	.	TRBJ2-7	ASSGNTGPY
once	TRBV5-1	TRBD1	TRBJ2-7	ASSLGGTGLYEQY
.	TRBV29-1	.	TRBJ2-2	SARGLLSTGELF
.	TRBV20-1	.	TRBJ2-5	SAPTRETQY
.	TRBV5-6	.	TRBJ1-2	ASSLGGLNYGYT
.	TRBV10-3	TRBD2	TRBJ2-5	AISAKGLANQETQY
.	TRBV5-1	TRBD1	TRBJ1-2	ASSLSVQGNGYT
.	TRBV18	.	TRBJ1-3	ASSQSGNTIY
.	TRBV2	.	TRBJ1-2	ASSTGTSDT
.	TRBV10-3	.	TRBJ2-2	ATGQGPGTGELF
.	TRBV6-5	.	TRBJ2-5	ASRDTQETQY
.	TRBV5-1	.	TRBJ2-7	ASSLVDSYYEQY
few	TRBV2	TRBD2	TRBJ2-1	ASRLAEAYNEQF
.	TRBV9	TRBD2	TRBJ2-5	ASSPQGLDHETQY
.	TRBV25-1	TRBD1	TRBJ2-5	ASSWGTGYQETQY
.	TRBV4-1	.	TRBJ2-5	ASSQVRGETQY
once	TRBV30	TRBD1	TRBJ1-5	AWSAPGGPQH
.	TRBV19	.	TRBJ2-7	ASSTGIPPYEQY
.	TRBV29-1	.	TRBJ2-1	SAAHLEQF
.	TRBV10-3	.	TRBJ1-2	ATGDTYNYGYT
.	TRBV6-5	TRBD2	TRBJ2-7	ASSRGLPGEQY